The clone carrying this T cell receptor (beta chain) has a count of ten or more. Its antigen is unidentified. This CDR3 region has 16 residues. Per the germline V gene, CDR1 is LGHDT and CDR2 is YNNKEL (reference sequence). Trimming at V came to 4 bases and at J to 2 bases, leaving 6 bases not matched to a gene. This sample's time point: patch test 2, 6 weeks after DPC sensitization. Described treatment: therapeutic diphenylcyclopropenone sensitization with weekly scalp DPC. Sequencing started from total RNA isolated from unfractionated whole blood. This sample was taken from a study of human T cells and chemical hapten exposure. Study details: Patients were mainly female, each with alopecia areata, totalis or universalis. Findings of the study overall: Against controls, expanded TCRs gave rise to significantly more large CDR3 similarity clusters.

Individual cDNA molecules in this library carried unique molecular identifiers. One entry per CDR3 protein results from TCRdb running MiXCR on the RACE reads. The sample has 70,000 to 95,000 distinct CDR3 sequences; 5% to 8.5% are singletons. This TCR derives from a woman aged 25 to 39 with alopecia areata. Some clones in this sample may be carry-over from other donors' samples. The sequences come from whole blood, collected in connection with sensitization to the hapten diphenylcyclopropenone (DPC). This chain uses TRBV3-1 with TRBJ2-4; 9 bases match TRBD2. The CDR3, as DNA: TGTGCCAGCAGCCCCCTGGCGGGGGGGCCCAAAAACATTCAGTACTTC. Protein product: CASSPLAGGPKNIQYF.